This is a list of T cell receptor beta chains from one sample in a study of response to subunit inactivated influenza vaccine. TCRdb itself ran the RT-PCR reads through MiXCR, one entry per CDR3 protein. The repertoire consists of around 540,000 distinct CDR3 sequences, with approximately 12% occurring once and the leading ten covering approximately 10%. Sequencing was performed on PBMCs from blood, taken on the day of vaccination. Receptors originate from a man aged 50-59 years who received an inactivated influenza vaccine. Both conserved end residues are part of each CDR3. D genes are given only for firm matches. Only part of the rows carry a size: once, few, many, or a class if the clone is expanded.

DNA	CDR3	V	D	J	size
TGCAGCGCAGACAGGGGCCGTTACGGTCAGTACTTC	CSADRGRYGQYF	TRBV29-1	TRBD1	TRBJ2-4	few
TGTGCCAGCAGTTTTCGTTGGACAGATACGCAGTATTTT	CASSFRWTDTQYF	TRBV27	NA	TRBJ2-3	NA
TGTGCCACCAGTGAGGCCCGGACAGGTTACACCGGGGAGCTGTTTTTT	CATSEARTGYTGELFF	TRBV24-1	TRBD1	TRBJ2-2	few
TGCGCCAGCAGCTTCGGAGGGCGGAGCACAGATACGCAGTATTTT	CASSFGGRSTDTQYF	TRBV5-1	NA	TRBJ2-3	NA
TGCGCCAGCAGCCACAAGTCGGGGGGGGGCACAGATACGCAGTATTTT	CASSHKSGGGTDTQYF	TRBV5-1	TRBD2	TRBJ2-3	few
TGTGCCAGCTCCCCACCGGGGGGCACTGAAGCTTTCTTT	CASSPPGGTEAFF	TRBV27	NA	TRBJ1-1	NA
TGTGCCAGCAGTGTGAGGGCAGGGGGCGGGGTTTCACCCCTCCACTTT	CASSVRAGGGVSPLHF	TRBV2	TRBD1	TRBJ1-6	NA
TGTGCCAGCAGTTTACTCCGGGGACGACGGCGTGGCGGAGATACGCAGTATTTT	CASSLLRGRRRGGDTQYF	TRBV12-3/TRBV12-4	NA	TRBJ2-3	few
TGTGCCAGTAATACACTCCTCGAGTCAGGCAAAAACATTCAGTACTTC	CASNTLLESGKNIQYF	TRBV19	NA	TRBJ2-4	NA
TGTGCCAGCAGGCGGAGGGCGGGCGAGCAGTACTTC	CASRRRAGEQYF	TRBV6-5	NA	TRBJ2-7	few
TGCAGTGCTAGAGGGACAGCTGATCAGCCCCAGCATTTT	CSARGTADQPQHF	TRBV20-1	NA	TRBJ1-5	NA
TGTGCCAGCAGCTTTGTAGCGGGAGGGGGGAATGAGCAGTTCTTC	CASSFVAGGGNEQFF	TRBV7-2	TRBD2	TRBJ2-1	NA
TGCAGTGCTAGACCTTTGGACCCGGCACTTGGAGCTTTCTTT	CSARPLDPALGAFF	TRBV20-1	NA	TRBJ1-1	few